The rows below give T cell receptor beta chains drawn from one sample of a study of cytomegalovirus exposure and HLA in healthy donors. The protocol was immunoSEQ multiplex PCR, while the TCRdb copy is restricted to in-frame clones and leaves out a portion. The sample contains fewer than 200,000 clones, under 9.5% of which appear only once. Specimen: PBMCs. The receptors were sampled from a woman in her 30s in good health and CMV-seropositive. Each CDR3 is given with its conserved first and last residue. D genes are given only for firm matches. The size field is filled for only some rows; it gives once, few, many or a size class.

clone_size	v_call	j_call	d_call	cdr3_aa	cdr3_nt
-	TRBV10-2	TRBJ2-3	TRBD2	CASSGAGGYTDTQYF	TGCGCCAGCAGTGGGGCGGGAGGGTACACAGATACGCAGTATTTT
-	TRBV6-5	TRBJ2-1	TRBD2	CASSYYGTSGSNEQFF	TGTGCCAGCAGTTACTACGGGACTAGCGGGAGCAATGAGCAGTTCTTC
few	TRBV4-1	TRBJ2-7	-	CASSQDRKEYYANEQYF	TGCGCCAGCAGCCAAGATCGGAAGGAGTATTACGCGAACGAGCAGTACTTC
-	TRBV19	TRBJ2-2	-	CASSISTLNTGELFF	TGTGCCAGTAGTATCTCTACGCTTAACACCGGGGAGCTGTTTTTT
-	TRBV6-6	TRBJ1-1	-	CASSSLSYEAFF	TGTGCCAGCAGTTCACTCTCCTATGAAGCTTTCTTT
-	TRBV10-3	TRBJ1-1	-	CATAGLRNTEAFF	TGTGCCACAGCGGGACTTAGGAACACTGAAGCTTTCTTT
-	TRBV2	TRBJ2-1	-	CASTMTGRNEQFF	TGTGCCAGCACCATGACGGGGAGGAATGAGCAGTTCTTC
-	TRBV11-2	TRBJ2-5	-	CASSLVGPGQETQYF	TGTGCCAGCAGCTTAGTGGGTCCGGGCCAAGAGACCCAGTACTTC
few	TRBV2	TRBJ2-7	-	CASRWAHSYEQYF	TGTGCCAGCAGGTGGGCACACTCCTACGAGCAGTACTTC
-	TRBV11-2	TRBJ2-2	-	CASSLLAANTGELFF	TGTGCCAGCAGCTTACTAGCAGCGAACACCGGGGAGCTGTTTTTT
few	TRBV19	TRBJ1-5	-	CASSIEDSGQPQHF	TGTGCCAGTAGTATAGAGGACTCCGGTCAGCCCCAGCATTTT
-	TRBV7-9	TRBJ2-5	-	CASSRGQYGRETQYF	TGTGCCAGCAGCAGAGGGCAGTACGGTCGGGAGACCCAGTACTTC
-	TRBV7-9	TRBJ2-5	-	CASRIGGYEKETQYF	TGTGCCAGCAGAATCGGAGGATACGAGAAAGAGACCCAGTACTTC
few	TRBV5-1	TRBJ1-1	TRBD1	CASSPWTGRNTEAFF	TGCGCCAGCAGCCCGTGGACAGGTCGGAACACTGAAGCTTTCTTT
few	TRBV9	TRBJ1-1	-	CASSVGALEGAFF	TGTGCCAGCAGCGTAGGGGCCTTGGAGGGTGCTTTCTTT
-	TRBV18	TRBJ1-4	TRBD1	CASSPGTGNEKLFF	TGTGCCAGCTCACCCGGGACAGGGAATGAAAAACTGTTTTTT
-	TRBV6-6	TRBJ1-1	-	CASSYRQGTEAFF	TGTGCCAGCAGTTACCGGCAGGGGACTGAAGCTTTCTTT
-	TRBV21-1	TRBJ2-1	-	CASSKEVRTRGCEQFF	TGTGCCAGCAGCAAAGAGGTTAGGACCCGGGGTTGTGAGCAGTTCTTC
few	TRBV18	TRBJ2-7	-	CASSPQGQGGYEQYF	TGTGCCAGCTCACCACAGGGCCAGGGGGGTTACGAGCAGTACTTC
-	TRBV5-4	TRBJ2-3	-	CASSLDVTPSTDTQYF	TGTGCCAGCAGCTTGGATGTGACTCCTAGCACAGATACGCAGTATTTT
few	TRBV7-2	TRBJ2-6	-	CASSFKSGANVLTF	TGTGCCAGCAGCTTTAAATCTGGGGCCAACGTCCTGACTTTC
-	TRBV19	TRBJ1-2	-	CASSITVNYGYTF	TGTGCCAGTAGTATAACGGTTAACTATGGCTACACCTTC
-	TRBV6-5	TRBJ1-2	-	CASSYSGGDGYTF	TGTGCCAGCAGTTACTCGGGGGGAGATGGCTACACCTTC
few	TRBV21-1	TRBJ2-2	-	CASAGAYTGELFF	TGTGCCAGCGCGGGGGCCTACACCGGGGAGCTGTTTTTT
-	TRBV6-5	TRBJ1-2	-	CASTNAGFDYGYTF	TGTGCCAGCACCAATGCAGGGTTTGACTATGGCTACACCTTC
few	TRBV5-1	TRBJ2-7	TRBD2	CASSPTASLRGGPYEQYF	TGCGCCAGCAGCCCGACTGCGTCTTTACGGGGAGGGCCCTACGAGCAGTACTTC
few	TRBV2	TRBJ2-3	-	CASSGGRTAYSPTQYF	TGTGCCAGCAGTGGTGGTCGGACTGCCTATTCTCCTACGCAGTATTTT
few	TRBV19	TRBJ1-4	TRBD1	CASRASPRGFNEKLFF	TGTGCCAGTAGAGCGAGCCCCAGGGGGTTTAATGAAAAACTGTTTTTT
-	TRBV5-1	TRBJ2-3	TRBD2	CASSPGGGTDTQYF	TGCGCCAGCAGCCCGGGAGGGGGCACAGATACGCAGTATTTT
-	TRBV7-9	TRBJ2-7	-	CASSQGAAEQYF	TGTGCCAGCAGCCAAGGAGCGGCCGAGCAGTACTTC
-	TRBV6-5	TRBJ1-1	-	CASSYGQNTEAFF	TGTGCCAGCAGTTACGGGCAGAACACTGAAGCTTTCTTT
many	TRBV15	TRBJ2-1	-	CATSRLPSGQQFF	TGTGCCACCAGCAGGCTTCCAAGCGGCCAGCAGTTCTTC
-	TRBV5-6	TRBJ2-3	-	CASSLLRGRVSDTQYF	TGTGCCAGCAGCTTATTAAGGGGCAGGGTATCAGATACGCAGTATTTT
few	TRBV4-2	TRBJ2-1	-	CASSQGGASYNEQFF	TGTGCCAGCAGCCAAGGGGGCGCCTCCTACAATGAGCAGTTCTTC
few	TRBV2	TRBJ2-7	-	CASSDHYEQYF	TGTGCCAGCAGTGACCACTACGAGCAGTACTTC
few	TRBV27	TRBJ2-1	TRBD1	CAISDQGDEQFF	TGTGCCATCTCGGATCAGGGGGATGAGCAGTTCTTC
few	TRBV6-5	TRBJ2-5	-	CASSRKQGFQETQYF	TGTGCCAGCAGTCGCAAACAGGGTTTTCAAGAGACCCAGTACTTC
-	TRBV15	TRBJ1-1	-	CATSSGEQAFF	TGTGCCACCAGCTCGGGGGAACAAGCTTTCTTT
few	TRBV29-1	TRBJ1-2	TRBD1	CSLGTGDLNGYTF	TGCAGCCTAGGGACAGGGGATTTAAATGGCTACACCTTC
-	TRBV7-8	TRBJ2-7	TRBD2	CASSLRRTSPAYEQYF	TGTGCCAGCAGCTTACGTCGGACTAGTCCTGCCTACGAGCAGTACTTC